A selection of T cell receptor beta chains follows, all from one sample in a study of a mutant IDH1 vaccine in newly diagnosed glioma. Their antigens are not known. The repertoire was sequenced with immunoSEQ multiplex PCR; TCRdb's copy has only in-frame clones and lacks some. This sample has 25,000 to 40,000 clones, with roughly 86% found just once. Sample: PBMCs, taken from a glioma patient whose treatment included an IDH1 peptide vaccine. These TCRs come from a man younger than 45 with glioma. Both conserved end residues are part of each CDR3. The D gene is left open where the match is weak. A clone size is listed for some rows: how often the clone was seen (once, few, many), or a class if it is expanded.

d_gene	v_gene	j_gene	abundance	CDR3aa	CDR3nt
TRBD1	TRBV2	TRBJ1-2	few	CASSEEQGNGYTF	TGTGCCAGCAGTGAGGAACAGGGGAATGGCTACACCTTC
-	TRBV10-3	TRBJ2-7	-	CAIIDKVGGEQYF	TGTGCCATCATCGACAAAGTCGGCGGCGAGCAGTACTTC
-	TRBV2	TRBJ1-2	-	CASSEGGRGHYGYTF	TGTGCCAGCAGTGAAGGGGGTCGGGGGCACTATGGCTACACCTTC
-	TRBV7-9	TRBJ2-7	-	CASSAAEQYF	TGTGCCAGCAGCGCAGCCGAGCAGTACTTC
-	TRBV5-1	TRBJ1-4	-	CASSSTTGAEGKLFF	TGCGCCAGCAGCTCTACGACAGGTGCCGAGGGAAAACTGTTTTTT
TRBD1	TRBV6-5	TRBJ2-2	-	CASTWTGDTGELFF	TGTGCCAGCACCTGGACAGGGGACACCGGGGAGCTGTTTTTT
TRBD1	TRBV29-1	TRBJ1-2	once	CSVFGTGADYGYTF	TGCAGCGTTTTCGGGACAGGGGCCGACTATGGCTACACCTTC
TRBD1	TRBV7-9	TRBJ1-4	-	CASSKQGPTNEKLFF	TGTGCCAGCAGCAAACAGGGGCCGACTAATGAAAAACTGTTTTTT
-	TRBV5-5	TRBJ2-7	-	CASSLARVYEQYF	TGTGCCAGCAGCTTGGCCAGGGTTTACGAGCAGTACTTC
TRBD2	TRBV5-4	TRBJ2-1	-	CASSSSGRTYNEQFF	TGTGCCAGCTCCTCCAGCGGGAGGACATACAATGAGCAGTTCTTC
-	TRBV29-1	TRBJ1-1	-	CSVEGLLRNTEAFF	TGCAGCGTTGAAGGCCTACTTAGGAACACTGAAGCTTTCTTT
-	TRBV19	TRBJ1-5	-	CASTGSVGIRINQPQHF	TGTGCCAGTACTGGATCAGTAGGGATAAGGATAAATCAGCCCCAGCATTTT
TRBD1	TRBV4-1	TRBJ1-1	-	CASSFGTGLNTEAFF	TGCGCCAGCAGCTTCGGGACAGGGCTGAACACTGAAGCTTTCTTT
TRBD2	TRBV6-1	TRBJ2-7	-	CASKIAGATEEQYF	TGTGCCAGCAAGATAGCGGGAGCCACTGAAGAGCAGTACTTC
-	TRBV18	TRBJ2-2	-	CASSPRSHTGELFF	TGTGCCAGCTCACCACGGTCTCACACCGGGGAGCTGTTTTTT
TRBD2	TRBV5-1	TRBJ2-1	-	CASSLLATAGVPNEQFF	TGCGCCAGCAGCTTGTTGGCGACAGCGGGAGTACCGAATGAGCAGTTCTTC
-	TRBV2	TRBJ1-5	-	CASSERASNQPQHF	TGTGCCAGCAGTGAAAGGGCAAGCAATCAGCCCCAGCATTTT
-	TRBV19	TRBJ2-3	-	CASSRRQGTDTQYF	TGTGCCAGTAGTCGGAGGCAGGGGACAGATACGCAGTATTTT
TRBD1	TRBV7-9	TRBJ1-2	-	CASSRLSRGRGPYGYTF	TGTGCCAGCAGCCGCTTGTCCCGGGGCAGGGGGCCCTATGGCTACACCTTC
-	TRBV18	TRBJ1-1	few	CASSPLRSTEAFF	TGTGCCAGCTCACCACTCCGGAGCACTGAAGCTTTCTTT
-	TRBV19	TRBJ2-1	-	CASSTRQATEQFF	TGTGCCAGTAGTACGAGACAGGCCACCGAGCAGTTCTTC
-	TRBV14	TRBJ2-3	-	CASSLPEGGTDTQYF	TGTGCCAGCAGCCTCCCGGAAGGGGGCACAGATACGCAGTATTTT
-	TRBV21-1	TRBJ2-1	few	CASSPLGREQFF	TGTGCCAGCAGCCCCCTGGGGCGCGAGCAGTTCTTC
TRBD2	TRBV5-1	TRBJ2-7	-	CASRGLADFYEQYF	TGCGCCAGCAGGGGACTAGCGGACTTCTACGAGCAGTACTTC
-	TRBV5-8	TRBJ2-3	-	CASSLPASRDTQYF	TGTGCCAGCAGCTTGCCCGCCTCAAGAGATACGCAGTATTTT
TRBD1	TRBV7-2	TRBJ2-1	-	CASSRTGDSYNEQFF	TGTGCCAGCAGCCGGACAGGTGATTCCTACAATGAGCAGTTCTTC
TRBD1	TRBV11-3	TRBJ2-7	-	CASSLGQGVHEQYF	TGTGCCAGCAGCTTGGGACAGGGAGTACACGAGCAGTACTTC
-	TRBV25-1	TRBJ2-5	-	CASSEGRGQETQYF	TGTGCCAGCAGTGAAGGACGGGGGCAGGAGACCCAGTACTTC
-	TRBV7-8	TRBJ1-2	-	CASSLMAGGPGYTF	TGTGCCAGCAGCTTAATGGCGGGGGGGCCGGGCTACACCTTC
TRBD2	TRBV5-1	TRBJ2-3	-	CASSFSSSGSSTDTQYF	TGCGCCAGCAGCTTTTCTTCTAGCGGGAGTAGCACAGATACGCAGTATTTT
-	TRBV18	TRBJ1-1	few	CASSPAGQNTEAFF	TGTGCCAGCTCACCGGCGGGACAGAACACTGAAGCTTTCTTT
TRBD1	TRBV5-1	TRBJ2-6	-	CASSFGSATGGVSGANVLTF	TGCGCCAGCAGCTTTGGATCCGCTACAGGGGGAGTCTCTGGGGCCAACGTCCTGACTTTC
-	TRBV2	TRBJ1-2	-	CASSEGGNYGYTF	TGTGCCAGCAGTGAGGGCGGTAACTATGGCTACACCTTC
-	TRBV11-2	TRBJ1-1	few	CASSFFRDTEAFF	TGTGCCAGCAGCTTCTTCAGGGACACTGAAGCTTTCTTT
TRBD1	TRBV6-5	TRBJ1-4	-	CASSGYRGQEKLFF	TGTGCCAGCAGTGGTTACAGGGGGCAAGAAAAACTGTTTTTT
-	TRBV2	TRBJ1-2	-	CASSGVGSYGYTF	TGTGCCAGCAGTGGAGTAGGTTCCTATGGCTACACCTTC
TRBD1	TRBV4-2	TRBJ2-7	once	CASSQDAQGYEQYF	TGTGCCAGCAGCCAGGACGCACAGGGGTACGAGCAGTACTTC
-	TRBV2	TRBJ2-1	-	CARGSGAQPYNEQFF	TGTGCCAGAGGGAGTGGGGCCCAGCCCTACAATGAGCAGTTCTTC
-	TRBV11-2	TRBJ1-3	-	CASSLDRGHYF	TGTGCCAGCAGCTTAGATCGTGGCCATTATTTT
TRBD1	TRBV29-1	TRBJ2-7	-	CSASGGYEQYF	TGCAGCGCGTCAGGGGGCTACGAGCAGTACTTC
-	TRBV7-9	TRBJ2-7	-	CASSLDGALASKYF	TGTGCCAGCAGCTTAGACGGGGCATTAGCTTCAAAGTACTTC
-	TRBV27	TRBJ2-7	-	CASSFLSRRFEQYF	TGTGCCAGCAGTTTCCTCTCTCGACGGTTTGAGCAGTACTTC
-	TRBV5-1	TRBJ1-1	-	CASSLELGGVGFF	TGCGCCAGCAGCTTGGAGTTAGGAGGGGTGGGTTTCTTT
-	TRBV7-8	TRBJ1-5	-	CASSLVMNSNQPQHF	TGTGCCAGCAGCTTAGTTATGAATAGCAATCAGCCCCAGCATTTT
-	TRBV11-2	TRBJ2-7	-	CASSPWRKPSYEQYF	TGTGCCAGCAGCCCATGGCGGAAACCCTCCTACGAGCAGTACTTC
-	TRBV5-1	TRBJ1-5	-	CASSSEGDSGQPQHF	TGCGCCAGCAGCTCGGAGGGGGATTCGGGCCAGCCCCAGCATTTT
-	TRBV12-5	TRBJ1-3	-	CASGPDPGSGNTIYF	TGTGCTAGTGGTCCCGACCCCGGCTCTGGAAACACCATATATTTT
-	TRBV6-1	TRBJ1-6	-	CASRLGSYNSPLHF	TGTGCCAGCAGGTTGGGGAGTTATAATTCACCCCTCCACTTT
-	TRBV12-5	TRBJ2-3	-	CASGRPETSTDTQYF	TGTGCTAGTGGCCGCCCCGAAACTAGCACAGATACGCAGTATTTT
TRBD1	TRBV5-1	TRBJ2-2	once	CASSLQGGGGGGELFF	TGCGCCAGCAGCTTGCAAGGGGGCGGCGGAGGCGGGGAGCTGTTTTTT
TRBD1	TRBV18	TRBJ2-7	-	CASSPRDRAPYEQYF	TGTGCCAGCTCACCACGGGACAGGGCCCCCTACGAGCAGTACTTC
TRBD1	TRBV19	TRBJ1-3	-	CASSIDRDSDSGNTIYF	TGTGCCAGTAGTATTGACAGGGATTCCGACTCTGGAAACACCATATATTTT
TRBD1	TRBV10-3	TRBJ2-1	once	CAIRITGQGLTNSYNEQFF	TGTGCCATCAGAATTACAGGACAGGGGCTTACTAACTCCTACAATGAGCAGTTCTTC
TRBD1	TRBV7-2	TRBJ1-5	-	CASSLGQGSNQPQHF	TGTGCCAGCAGCTTGGGACAGGGGAGCAATCAGCCCCAGCATTTT
-	TRBV5-6	TRBJ2-4	-	CASSLVGAKNIQYF	TGTGCCAGCAGCTTGGTAGGAGCCAAAAACATTCAGTACTTC
TRBD2	TRBV19	TRBJ2-3	-	CASSIGPSGGVTDTQYF	TGTGCCAGTAGTATAGGCCCCTCGGGAGGGGTCACAGATACGCAGTATTTT
TRBD1	TRBV19	TRBJ1-5	-	CASSSGTGAGQPQHF	TGTGCCAGTAGTTCCGGGACAGGGGCGGGTCAGCCCCAGCATTTT
TRBD1	TRBV6-4	TRBJ1-1	-	CASSVDRMNTEAFF	TGTGCCAGCAGTGTGGACAGGATGAACACTGAAGCTTTCTTT
-	TRBV4-1	TRBJ2-3	-	CASSLSEWAGSTDTQYF	TGCGCCAGCAGCCTCTCAGAGTGGGCAGGGAGCACAGATACGCAGTATTTT
-	TRBV12-5	TRBJ1-3	few	CASGLVGGAGNTIYF	TGTGCTAGTGGTTTGGTCGGTGGGGCCGGAAACACCATATATTTT